This T cell receptor (beta chain) appears in the sequencing data of a study of monozygotic twins with inflammatory bowel disease. cDNA for TCRalpha and TCRbeta was amplified by nested PCRs of about 15 then 9 cycles. TCRdb reprocessed the 5' RACE reads and reports one entry per CDR3 protein, with no DNA. The sample's table shows approximately 400,000 distinct CDR3 sequences. Looked up from germline, CDR1 is PRHDT and CDR2 is FYEKMQ (reference sequence). The CDR3 loop spans 14 amino acids. The receptor's source is a human donor with ulcerative colitis or Crohn's disease, or a healthy co-twin of an affected twin (not recorded which). The chain links TRBV13 to TRBJ1-2. Material: blood. This CDR3 is CASSLHGANYGYTF.